The TCR beta chain described here comes from a study of blood T cells in healthy people across ages. Study overall: Template switching recovered approximately one barcoded beta molecule for every two T cells.

Study findings and constraints: Naive CD4+ cells and diversity were both higher in long-lived donors than in aged donors.

Next came a second PCR, run for about 7 to 12 cycles, which used a sample-barcoded 5' primer along with a J-beta primer mix. MiXCR, run by TCRdb on the 5' RACE reads, gives a single entry per CDR3 protein. The sample holds 850,000 to 1,300,000 distinct CDR3 sequences, 40% to 50% seen once. Turning to this clonotype: Its antigen remains unidentified. At one end, the junction sequence differs from germline, possibly due to a read error.

Germline V gene sequence: CDR1 WSHSY, CDR2 SAAADI. The length of the CDR3 is 11 residues. The clonotype was recovered from a woman aged 55-69 years in good health. The V gene is TRBV10-2, the J gene TRBJ2-7; D gene ambiguous. Sequenced material: blood. The CDR3 DNA reads TGCGCCAGCAGTGGGCTTGGAGAGCAGTGCTTC. Its protein product is CASSGLGEQCF.